These 6 T cell receptor beta chains were all obtained from the same sample, sequenced in a study of blood T cells in healthy people across ages (dated by TCRdb to between 2014 and 2017). The receptor library was made with 5' RACE. Sequencing used an Illumina HiSeq 2500. A second about 6 to 11 cycle PCR used a sample-barcoded 5' primer and a J-beta primer mix. The public reads were reanalyzed by TCRdb: fastp trimming at Q25, MiXCR alignment, in-frame beta chains only. Each record represents a unique CDR3 protein, reported with the most common genes and DNA among its rows. The sample table lists 790,000 or so distinct CDR3 sequences, roughly 50% of them with a count of one. In total, the top ten clones hold about 26% of the sample. Sequences were obtained from blood. These receptors all stem from a man in his forties in good health.

This clonotype occurred many times. The J gene is TRBJ2-2, the V gene TRBV10-3; D remains unclear. Trimming pared 6 bases from V and 2 bases from J, leaving 10 bases between. The CDR3 covers 14 residues. Germline lookup yields CDR1 ENHRY and CDR2 SYGVKD. The CDR3 sequence is CAIRPALNTGELFF. The CDR3 region has the DNA TGTGCCATCAGACCAGCTCTCAACACCGGGGAGCTGTTTTTT.

This sequence joins TRBV6-5 and TRBJ2-3; D gene ambiguous. The ends were cut back, 0 bases at V and 5 bases at J, with 12 bases in the middle. CDR1 is MNHEY and CDR2 is SVGAGI in the germline V gene. The CDR3 is 15 residues long. CDR3 DNA sequence: TGTGCCAGCAGTTACTCGGATAGGGAAGGAGATACGCAGTATTTT. Its protein is CASSYSDREGDTQYF.

Comments on this clonotype: Germline and junction disagree at one end, which may indicate a read error. The V call is TRBV9, the J call TRBJ2-3; either TRBD1 or TRBD2 may fit D (6 bases each). Germline V CDR1 and CDR2: SGDLS, YYNGEE. This CDR3 contains 16 residues. CDR3 region: CASSSARDSRTDMQYF. CDR3 bases: TGTGCCAGCAGCTCCGCCCGGGACTCGAGGACAGATATGCAGTATTTT.

This chain links TRBV5-6 with TRBJ1-1; possible D gene TRBD1, 5 bases. The CDR3 spans 16 residues. Between the trimmed V and J ends, which lost 4 bases and 3 bases, there was a span of 19 bases. Germline V gives CDR1 SGHDT, CDR2 YYEEEE. Here the CDR3 DNA reads TGTGCCAGCAGCAGTGCGGGGCGCTCACGGGACACTGAAGCTTTCTTT. It is translated as CASSSAGRSRDTEAFF.

This chain connects TRBV6-6 to TRBJ1-6; D is undetermined. This CDR3 is built from 13 residues. The ends were cut back, 5 bases at V and 6 bases at J, with 8 bases in the middle. The germline V gene has CDR1 MNHNY and CDR2 SVGAGI (reference sequence). The CDR3 DNA reads as TGTGCCAGCAGTGCAGAGGGTAATTCACCCCTCCACTTT. It codes for CASSAEGNSPLHF.

This clonotype has a handful of counts. V and J are TRBV7-2 and TRBJ2-1; a possible D gene is TRBD1 (5 bases). CDR3 length equals 14 residues. Germline CDR1 and CDR2: SGHTA and FQGNSA. Deletions cut 4 bases from V and 2 bases from J, with 9 bases between. The DNA for the CDR3 is TGTGCCAGCAGCTGGGGCGAACCCTACAATGAGCAGTTCTTC. Protein sequence: CASSWGEPYNEQFF. Full variable domain (outside the CDR3, taken from reference TRBV7-2 and TRBJ2-1): GAGVSQSPSNKVTEKGKDVELRCDPISGHTALYWYRQSLGQGLEFLIYFQGNSAPDKSGLPSDRFSAERTGGSVSTLTIQRTQQEDSAVYLCASSWGEPYNEQFFGPGTRLTVL.